These T cell receptor beta chains were read from a single sample in a study of blood T cell repertoires in COVID-19. Produced via immunoSEQ multiplex PCR; TCRdb's table is partial and in-frame only. The repertoire has 190,000 or so clones, approximately 86% of them found once; the top ten carry approximately 10%. Input material: PBMCs or T cells enriched from blood (not recorded which). The receptor set was obtained from a young man with acute COVID-19. Both conserved end residues are part of each CDR3. Each record gives: D gene, J gene, clone size, V gene, CDR3 length, CDR3 DNA, CDR3 protein. The D gene is left open where the match is weak. Size values are once, few and many counts, or a class for expanded clones, and some rows have none.

>TRBD2|TRBJ2-1|-|TRBV14|14
TGTGCCAGCAGCCCTAGCGGGAGGGTAAATGAGCAGTTCTTC
CASSPSGRVNEQFF
>TRBD1|TRBJ2-7|-|TRBV15|16
TGTGCCACCAGCAGCAGGACAGGGGGTAATAGTATGGGGCAGTACTTC
CATSSRTGGNSMGQYF
>TRBD2|TRBJ2-3|-|TRBV27|16
TGTGCCAGCAGGCCCTTTGGGACTAGCGTCACAGATACGCAGTATTTT
CASRPFGTSVTDTQYF
>-|TRBJ1-5|-|TRBV4-1|18
TGCGCCAGCAGCCAAGATCTCGGCGGGGTGGTGGGCAATCAGCCCCAGCATTTT
CASSQDLGGVVGNQPQHF
>-|TRBJ2-5|-|TRBV5-8|15
TGTGCCAGCAGCAAAAAAACAGGGTTTGGGGAGACCCAGTACTTC
CASSKKTGFGETQYF
>-|TRBJ2-7|-|TRBV28|14
TGTGCCAGCAGCCCATACAAGGGGGAAAGCGAGCAGTACTTC
CASSPYKGESEQYF
>-|TRBJ1-2|-|TRBV5-8|13
TGTGCCAGCTCTAGGTTAGCTAACTATGGCTACACCTTC
CASSRLANYGYTF
>TRBD1|TRBJ1-4|-|TRBV6-2/TRBV6-3|15
TGTGCCAGCAGTCGAAGGGGGCTTCGGAATGAAAAACTGTTTTTT
CASSRRGLRNEKLFF
>TRBD2|TRBJ2-7|-|TRBV11-2|15
TGTGCCAGCAGCTTGTCACTAGCGGGAGTCCACGAGCAGTACTTC
CASSLSLAGVHEQYF
>TRBD1|TRBJ2-3|-|TRBV4-1|13
TGCGCCAGCAGCCAAACAGGGGCAGATACGCAGTATTTT
CASSQTGADTQYF
>TRBD2|TRBJ2-1|-|TRBV7-3|17
TGTGCCAGCAGCTCGATTACTAGCGGGGGTTCCTACAATGAGCAGTTCTTC
CASSSITSGGSYNEQFF
>-|TRBJ2-7|-|TRBV27|13
TGTGCCAGCAGTTTCACGCAGGGGGGAGAGCAGTACTTC
CASSFTQGGEQYF
>TRBD1|TRBJ1-1|-|TRBV29-1|13
TGCAGCGCTGGACAGGCTCTGAACACTGAAGCTTTCTTT
CSAGQALNTEAFF
>-|TRBJ1-4|-|TRBV28|13
TGTGCCAGCAGTTTGGGGACAACTGAAAAACTGTTTTTT
CASSLGTTEKLFF
>-|TRBJ1-3|-|TRBV4-1|15
TGCGCCAGCAGCCAAGATACAGGGCCTGGAAACACCATATATTTT
CASSQDTGPGNTIYF
>-|TRBJ1-3|-|TRBV3-1/TRBV3-2|14
TGTGCCAGCAGCCAGGGAGCCTCTGGAAACACCATATATTTT
CASSQGASGNTIYF
>-|TRBJ2-3|-|TRBV29-1|14
TGCAGCGTCGGCCCGGGACTCAGCACAGATACGCAGTATTTT
CSVGPGLSTDTQYF
>-|TRBJ1-4|-|TRBV6-5|15
TGTGCCAGCGGCCTTATCGGGACAACTAATGAAAAACTGTTTTTT
CASGLIGTTNEKLFF
>-|TRBJ1-1|-|TRBV11-3|13
TGTGCCAGCAGCTTAGTCGCACAGACTGAAGCTTTCTTT
CASSLVAQTEAFF
>TRBD1|TRBJ2-2|-|TRBV28|21
TGTGCCAGCAGTTCCCGGGTACACAGGGGTTTGAAACCTTCGAACACCGGGGAGCTGTTTTTT
CASSSRVHRGLKPSNTGELFF
>-|TRBJ2-7|-|TRBV7-9|14
TGTGCCAGCAGCCCAGGACTTACTTCCTACGAGCAGTACTTC
CASSPGLTSYEQYF
>-|TRBJ2-2|-|TRBV28|13
TGTGCCAGCAGTTCGACAACCCTCGGGGAGCTGTTTTTT
CASSSTTLGELFF
>-|TRBJ2-7|-|TRBV5-5|13
TGTGCCAGCAGCTTGGACAGGGCGCACGAGCAGTACTTC
CASSLDRAHEQYF
>-|TRBJ2-7|once|TRBV5-4|13
TGTGCCAGCAGCCTAGGACAGAGCTACGAGCAGTACTTC
CASSLGQSYEQYF
>-|TRBJ2-7|once|TRBV7-9|15
TGTGCCAGCACCTTTCTCCGGGACTCAACCTACGAGCAGTACTTC
CASTFLRDSTYEQYF
>-|TRBJ1-1|-|TRBV19|14
TGTGCCAGTAGTATAGGGGGCACGAGAACTGAAGCTTTCTTT
CASSIGGTRTEAFF
>-|TRBJ2-1|-|TRBV9|13
TGTGCCAGCCGGGACACCCTACACAATGAGCAGTTCTTC
CASRDTLHNEQFF
>TRBD1|TRBJ1-2|-|TRBV28|13
TGTGCCACCGTTGACAGGGATTCCTATGGCTACACCTTC
CATVDRDSYGYTF
>TRBD1|TRBJ2-5|-|TRBV6-1|16
TGTGCCAGCAGTGGGAAGACAGGGGGCTTCTTGGAGACCCAGTACTTC
CASSGKTGGFLETQYF
>-|TRBJ1-1|-|TRBV4-1|12
TGCGCCAGCACCGGGGGGAACACTGAAGCTTTCTTT
CASTGGNTEAFF
>-|TRBJ1-1|-|TRBV9|15
TGTGCCAGCAGCGTAGGCGGGGGGATGGGCACTGAAGCTTTCTTT
CASSVGGGMGTEAFF
>-|TRBJ1-4|-|TRBV28|14
TGTGCCAGCAGTTTAGGCGGGAAGGAGGAAAAACTGTTTTTT
CASSLGGKEEKLFF
>-|TRBJ1-1|-|TRBV6-1|14
TGTGCCAGCAGTGAACCTCCCCGGGGCACTGAAGCTTTCTTT
CASSEPPRGTEAFF
>-|TRBJ1-2|-|TRBV12-3/TRBV12-4|13
TGTGCCAGCAGTCCTCAAATACAAAATGGCTACACCTTC
CASSPQIQNGYTF
>-|TRBJ1-1|-|TRBV30|13
TGTGCCTGGAGTGTAGGGGGTGGGACTGAAGCTTTCTTT
CAWSVGGGTEAFF
>-|TRBJ2-5|once|TRBV25-1|14
TGTGCCAGCAGTGATTCAGAAATTCAAGAGACCCAGTACTTC
CASSDSEIQETQYF
>TRBD2|TRBJ2-7|-|TRBV25-1|14
TGTGCCAGCAGTGAACGGGACTACTCCTACGAGCAGTACTTC
CASSERDYSYEQYF
>-|TRBJ1-1|-|TRBV4-1|15
TGCGCCAGCAGCCAAACTGGGACACACTACAAGGAAGCTTTCTTT
CASSQTGTHYKEAFF
>-|TRBJ1-3|-|TRBV7-9|16
TGTGCCAGCAGCTCCCTCCGGGGGGCTTCGGGAAACACCATATATTTT
CASSSLRGASGNTIYF
>TRBD2|TRBJ2-5|-|TRBV6-5|15
TGTGCCAGCAGTCCCCTGGGTAGCGGGCTGGAGACCCAGTACTTC
CASSPLGSGLETQYF
>TRBD1|TRBJ1-1|-|TRBV11-2|15
TGTGCCAGCAGCACCTGGACAGGGGGGGCCACTGAAGCTTTCTTT
CASSTWTGGATEAFF
>TRBD2|TRBJ2-1|once|TRBV5-5|14
TGTGCCAGCAGCCAGCCAGCGGGAGCCGATGAGCAGTTCTTC
CASSQPAGADEQFF
>-|TRBJ1-1|-|TRBV6-6|14
TGTGCCAGCAGCCCCCAAGTCGGGGGAACTGAAGCTTTCTTT
CASSPQVGGTEAFF
>TRBD2|TRBJ2-1|-|TRBV30|14
TGTGCCTGGAGGGAGCGGGAGTTTTACAATGAGCAGTTCTTC
CAWREREFYNEQFF
>TRBD1|TRBJ1-1|-|TRBV6-5|13
TGTGCCAGCAGTTTCGGCCGGGACAGAGAAGCTTTCTTT
CASSFGRDREAFF
>-|TRBJ1-3|-|TRBV11-2|15
TGTGCCAGCAGCCTACAGGTTCGCTCTGGAAACACCATATATTTT
CASSLQVRSGNTIYF
>TRBD2|TRBJ2-1|once|TRBV7-2|18
TGTGCCAGCAGAGTGGACAGGGCTAGCGGGAGGGCCTACAATGAGCAGTTCTTC
CASRVDRASGRAYNEQFF
>TRBD1|TRBJ1-3|-|TRBV30|14
TGTGCCTGGAGTTCCCGGGACAGGGTTTACACCATATATTTT
CAWSSRDRVYTIYF